The entry that follows covers one T cell receptor (beta chain) sequence. This sample stems from a study of patients and donors after allogeneic stem cell transplantation. TCRdb reprocessed the RT-PCR reads with MiXCR, giving one entry per CDR3 protein. The table shows 200,000 to 250,000 distinct CDR3 sequences, with 11% to 15% occurring only once. Germline-derived CDR1 and CDR2 are MNHEY and SVGAGI. This CDR3 contains 16 residues. V was clipped by 3 bases and J by 5 bases; unmatched bases: 9. Specimen: blood, either unsorted or a sorted T cell fraction (not recorded which). The origin of this receptor is a human donor who was either an allogeneic HSCT recipient or a stem cell or donor lymphocyte infusion donor (not recorded which). It is not recorded whose cells these are; they may come from a transplant donor. This sequence joins TRBV6-5 and TRBJ2-3; 9 nucleotides align to TRBD2. The CDR3 spells CASSYRTSVDRDTQYF. Written as DNA, the CDR3 is TGTGCCAGCAGTTATAGGACTAGCGTAGACAGAGATACGCAGTATTTT.